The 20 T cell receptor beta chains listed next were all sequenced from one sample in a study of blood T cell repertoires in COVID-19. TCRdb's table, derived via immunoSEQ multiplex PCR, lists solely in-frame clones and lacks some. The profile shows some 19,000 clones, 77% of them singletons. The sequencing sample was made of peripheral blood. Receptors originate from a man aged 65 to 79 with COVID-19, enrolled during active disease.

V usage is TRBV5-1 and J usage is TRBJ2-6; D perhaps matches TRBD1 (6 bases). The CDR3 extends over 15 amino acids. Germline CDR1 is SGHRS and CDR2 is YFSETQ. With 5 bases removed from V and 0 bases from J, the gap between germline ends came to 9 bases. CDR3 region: CASRGQISGANVLTF. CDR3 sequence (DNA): TGCGCCAGCAGGGGACAAATCTCTGGGGCCAACGTCCTGACTTTC.

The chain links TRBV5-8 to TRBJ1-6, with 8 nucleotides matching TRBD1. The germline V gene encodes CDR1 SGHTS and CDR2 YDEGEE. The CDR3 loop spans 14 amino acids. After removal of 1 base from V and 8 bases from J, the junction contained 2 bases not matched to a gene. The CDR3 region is CASSLRTGYSPLHF. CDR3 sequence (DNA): TGTGCCAGCAGCTTGAGGACAGGGTATTCACCCCTCCACTTT.

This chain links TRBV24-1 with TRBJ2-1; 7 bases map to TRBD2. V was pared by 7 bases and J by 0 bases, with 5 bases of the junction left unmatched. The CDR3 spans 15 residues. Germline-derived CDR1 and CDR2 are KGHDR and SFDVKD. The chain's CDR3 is CATSQRGSSYNEQFF. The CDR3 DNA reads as TGTGCCACCAGCCAGCGGGGAAGCTCCTACAATGAGCAGTTCTTC.

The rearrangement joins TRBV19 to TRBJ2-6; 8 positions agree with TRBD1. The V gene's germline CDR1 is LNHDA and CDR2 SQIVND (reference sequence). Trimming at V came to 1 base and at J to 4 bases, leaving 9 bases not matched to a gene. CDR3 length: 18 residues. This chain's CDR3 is CASSIVAGGLSGANVLTF. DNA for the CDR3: TGTGCCAGTAGTATAGTGGCAGGGGGCTTGAGCGGGGCCAACGTCCTGACTTTC.

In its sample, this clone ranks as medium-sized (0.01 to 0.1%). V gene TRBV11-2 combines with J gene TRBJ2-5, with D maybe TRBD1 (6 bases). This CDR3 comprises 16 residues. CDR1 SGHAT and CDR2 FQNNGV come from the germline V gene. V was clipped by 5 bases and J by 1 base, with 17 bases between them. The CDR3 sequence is CASSLSVGTLQETQYF. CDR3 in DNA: TGTGCCAGCAGCCTTTCCGTCGGGACACTCCAAGAGACCCAGTACTTC. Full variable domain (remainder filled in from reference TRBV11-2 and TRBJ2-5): EAGVAQSPRYKIIEKRQSVAFWCNPISGHATLYWYQQILGQGPKLLIQFQNNGVVDDSQLPKDRFSAERLKGVDSTLKIQPAKLEDSAVYLCASSLSVGTLQETQYFGPGTRLLVL.

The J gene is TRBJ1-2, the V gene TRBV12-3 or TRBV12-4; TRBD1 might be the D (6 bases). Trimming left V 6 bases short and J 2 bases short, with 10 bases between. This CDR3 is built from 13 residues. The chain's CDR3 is CASSPDRNYGYTF. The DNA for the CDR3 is TGTGCCAGCAGCCCCGACAGGAACTATGGCTACACCTTC.

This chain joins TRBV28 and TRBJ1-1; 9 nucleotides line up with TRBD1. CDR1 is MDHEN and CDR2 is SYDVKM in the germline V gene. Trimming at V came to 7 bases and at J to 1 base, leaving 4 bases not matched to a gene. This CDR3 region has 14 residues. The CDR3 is CASNSGQGNTEAFF. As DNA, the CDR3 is TGTGCCAGCAACTCGGGACAGGGGAACACTGAAGCTTTCTTT.

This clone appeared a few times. CDR3 bases: TGCGCCAGCAGCCCCCTTCCGACGGGGGGGTGGGATACGCAGTATTTT. It encodes CASSPLPTGGWDTQYF. J is TRBJ2-3 and V is TRBV4-1; 8 nucleotides align to TRBD2. The CDR3 spans 16 residues. V trimming: 4 bases; J trimming: 6 bases; junction bases outside the gene matches: 12. Germline V gives CDR1 MGHRA, CDR2 YSYEKL.

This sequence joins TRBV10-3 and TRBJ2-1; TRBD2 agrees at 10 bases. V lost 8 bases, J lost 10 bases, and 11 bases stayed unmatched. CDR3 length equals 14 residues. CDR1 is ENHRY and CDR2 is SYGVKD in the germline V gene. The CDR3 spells CAISGLAGAGEQFF. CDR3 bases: TGTGCCATCTCGGGGCTAGCGGGGGCAGGGGAGCAGTTCTTC.

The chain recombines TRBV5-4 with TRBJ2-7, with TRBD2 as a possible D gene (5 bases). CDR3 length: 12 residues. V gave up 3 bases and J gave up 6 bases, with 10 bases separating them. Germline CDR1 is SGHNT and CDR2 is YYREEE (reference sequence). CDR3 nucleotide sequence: TGTGCCAGCAGCTCCGGACTGAGCGAGCAGTACTTC. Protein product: CASSSGLSEQYF.

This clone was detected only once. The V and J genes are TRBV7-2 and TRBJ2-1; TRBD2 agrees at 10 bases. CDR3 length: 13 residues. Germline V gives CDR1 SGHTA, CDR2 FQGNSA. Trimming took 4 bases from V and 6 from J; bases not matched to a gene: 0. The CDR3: CASSWTSGNEQFF. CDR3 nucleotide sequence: TGTGCCAGCAGCTGGACTAGCGGCAATGAGCAGTTCTTC.

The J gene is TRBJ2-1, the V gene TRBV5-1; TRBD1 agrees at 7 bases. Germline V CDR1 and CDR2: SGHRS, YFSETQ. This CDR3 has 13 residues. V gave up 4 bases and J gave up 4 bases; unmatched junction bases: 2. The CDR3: CASSPGQYNEQFF. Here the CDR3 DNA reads TGCGCCAGCAGCCCGGGACAGTACAATGAGCAGTTCTTC.

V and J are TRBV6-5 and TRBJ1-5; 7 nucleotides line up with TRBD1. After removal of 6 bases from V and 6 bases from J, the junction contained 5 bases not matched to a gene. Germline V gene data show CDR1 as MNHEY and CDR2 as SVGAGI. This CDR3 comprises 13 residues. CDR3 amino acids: CASRQGSGQPQHF. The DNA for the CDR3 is TGTGCCAGCAGACAGGGGAGTGGTCAGCCCCAGCATTTT.

CDR3 residues: CASSPPNRGTGLEQYF. CDR3 DNA sequence: TGTGCCAGCTCACCGCCCAACCGAGGGACAGGGCTCGAGCAGTACTTC. V is TRBV18 and J is TRBJ2-7; TRBD1 matches 9 bases. Germline V CDR1 and CDR2: KGHSH, LQKENI. The CDR3 sequence is 16 residues long. V trimming: 3 bases; J trimming: 6 bases; junction bases outside the gene matches: 12.

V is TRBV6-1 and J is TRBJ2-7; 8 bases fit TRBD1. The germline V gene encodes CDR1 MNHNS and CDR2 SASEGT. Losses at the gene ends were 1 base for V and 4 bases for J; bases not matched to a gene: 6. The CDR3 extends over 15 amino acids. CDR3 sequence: CASSEGQGSGYEQYF. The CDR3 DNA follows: TGTGCCAGCAGTGAAGGACAGGGGTCGGGGTACGAGCAGTACTTC.

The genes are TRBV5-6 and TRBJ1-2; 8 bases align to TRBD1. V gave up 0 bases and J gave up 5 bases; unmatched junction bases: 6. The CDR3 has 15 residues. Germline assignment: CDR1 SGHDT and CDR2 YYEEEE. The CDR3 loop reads CASSLGPWTGYGYTF. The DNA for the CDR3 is TGTGCCAGCAGCTTGGGGCCGTGGACAGGGTATGGCTACACCTTC.

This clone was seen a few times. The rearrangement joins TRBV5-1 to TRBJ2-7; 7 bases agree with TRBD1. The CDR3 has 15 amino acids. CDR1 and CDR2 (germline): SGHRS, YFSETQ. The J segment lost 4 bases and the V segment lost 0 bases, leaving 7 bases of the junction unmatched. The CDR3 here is CASSLEGAPYYEQYF. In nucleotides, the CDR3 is TGCGCCAGCAGCTTGGAGGGGGCGCCATATTACGAGCAGTACTTC.

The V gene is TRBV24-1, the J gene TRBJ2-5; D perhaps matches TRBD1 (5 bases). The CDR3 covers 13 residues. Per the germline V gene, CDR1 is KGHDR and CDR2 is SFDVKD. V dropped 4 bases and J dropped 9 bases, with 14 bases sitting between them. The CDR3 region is CATSEAEQGAQYF. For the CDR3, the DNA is TGTGCCACCAGTGAGGCGGAACAAGGGGCCCAGTACTTC.

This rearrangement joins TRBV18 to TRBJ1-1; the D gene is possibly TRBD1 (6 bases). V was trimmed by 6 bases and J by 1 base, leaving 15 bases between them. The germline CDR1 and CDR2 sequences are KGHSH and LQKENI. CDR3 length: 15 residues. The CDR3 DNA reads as TGTGCCAGCTCTCCTAGCCAGGGGTCGAACACTGAAGCTTTCTTT. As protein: CASSPSQGSNTEAFF.

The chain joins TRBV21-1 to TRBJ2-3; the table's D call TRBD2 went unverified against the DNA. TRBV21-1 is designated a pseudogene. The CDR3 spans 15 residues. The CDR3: CASSRGNVSTDTQYF. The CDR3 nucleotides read TGTGCCAGCAGCCGGGGAAATGTCAGCACAGATACGCAGTATTTT.